Following are 24 T cell receptor beta chains from one sample sequenced in a study of cytomegalovirus exposure and HLA in healthy donors. PCR used 60 Vbeta primers and 13 Jbeta primers. This table comes from immunoSEQ multiplex PCR, and its TCRdb copy is limited to in-frame clones, with some not included. The table lists roughly 110,000 clones, 71% of them singletons. Specimen: PBMCs. The receptors stem from a female donor in good health and CMV-seronegative.

This clone has only a few counts. This sequence joins TRBV2 and TRBJ1-5; no definite D call. This CDR3 contains 16 residues. Trimming cost V 2 bases and J 0 bases, with 11 bases left between them. Germline V gene lookup returns CDR1 SNHLY and CDR2 FYNNEI. CDR3 region: CASSESQTYSNQPQHF. The CDR3 DNA sequence: TGTGCCAGCAGTGAATCTCAGACTTATAGCAATCAGCCCCAGCATTTT.

The chain carries TRBV13 and TRBJ2-1; D is uncertain. Germline-derived CDR1 and CDR2 are PRHDT and FYEKMQ (reference sequence). The CDR3 covers 15 residues. Deletions cut 0 bases from V and 2 bases from J, with 8 bases between. CDR3 nucleotides: TGTGCCAGCAGCTTAGGGAGGTCTACCTACAATGAGCAGTTCTTC. It is translated as CASSLGRSTYNEQFF.

This chain joins TRBV7-3 and TRBJ2-1; TRBD2 matches 7 bases. CDR3 size: 16 residues. Per germline, CDR1 SGHTA and CDR2 FQGTGA. V shed 4 bases, J shed 5 bases, and the junction held 11 bases outside the gene matches. This CDR3 reads CASSSPRGSMDNEQFF. The CDR3 region has the DNA TGTGCCAGCAGCTCCCCTCGCGGGAGCATGGACAATGAGCAGTTCTTC. Full variable domain (missing parts from reference TRBV7-3 and TRBJ2-1): GAGVSQTPSNKVTEKGKYVELRCDPISGHTALYWYRQSLGQGPEFLIYFQGTGAADDSGLPNDRFFAVRPEGSVSTLKIQRTERGDSAVYLCASSSPRGSMDNEQFFGPGTRLTVL.

The V call is TRBV6-5, the J call TRBJ2-7; 8 bases align to TRBD2. The CDR3 has 15 amino acids. The ends lost 6 bases at V and 1 base at J; junction bases unmatched: 8. Germline V lookup: CDR1 MNHEY, CDR2 SVGAGI. Here the CDR3 reads CASRGSGSGSYEQYF. The DNA of the CDR3 is TGTGCCAGCAGGGGAAGCGGGAGTGGATCCTACGAGCAGTACTTC.

This chain joins TRBV10-1 and TRBJ2-2; D call uncertain. CDR3 size: 13 residues. Germline values: CDR1 WNHNN, CDR2 SYGVQD (reference sequence). V was cut by 6 bases and J by 4 bases, with 9 bases left in between. The CDR3: CASRAHPTGELFF. CDR3 DNA sequence: TGCGCCAGCAGAGCGCACCCCACCGGGGAGCTGTTTTTT.

This clone appeared a single time. V usage is TRBV6-5 and J usage is TRBJ1-2, with D perhaps TRBD1 (5 bases). V dropped 7 bases and J dropped 3 bases, with 12 bases sitting between them. The length of the CDR3 is 13 residues. The germline V gene has CDR1 MNHEY and CDR2 SVGAGI. The CDR3: CASTSGWDYGYTF. CDR3 nucleotide sequence: TGTGCCAGCACGTCAGGGTGGGACTATGGCTACACCTTC.

The V gene is TRBV2, the J gene TRBJ2-4; 7 bases are shared with TRBD1. Losses at the gene ends were 2 bases for V and 5 bases for J; bases not matched to a gene: 6. The CDR3 consists of 15 residues. Germline CDR1 SNHLY, CDR2 FYNNEI. The DNA for the CDR3 is TGTGCCAGCAGTGAAACGGGTCAGGGGGAAAACATTCAGTACTTC. Its protein product is CASSETGQGENIQYF.

The chain employs TRBV29-1 and TRBJ2-7; weak D call: TRBD1 (6 bases). There are 11 residues in the CDR3. The ends were cut back, 0 bases at V and 6 bases at J, with 6 bases in the middle. In germline, CDR1 is SQVTM, CDR2 ANQGSEA. CDR3 sequence reads: CSVEEGAEQYF. In nucleotides, the CDR3 is TGCAGCGTTGAAGAGGGGGCCGAGCAGTACTTC.

The rearrangement joins TRBV30 to TRBJ2-5; D remains ambiguous. The CDR3 totals 13 residues. Germline lookup yields CDR1 GTSNPN and CDR2 SVGIG (reference sequence). V was cut by 2 bases and J by 4 bases, with 11 bases left in between. CDR3 sequence reads: CAWSPSGRETQYF. In DNA form, the CDR3 reads TGTGCCTGGAGTCCGTCAGGCCGAGAGACCCAGTACTTC.

The chain carries TRBV2 and TRBJ2-3, with TRBD2 matching over 14 bases. V shed 5 bases, J shed 3 bases, and the junction held 16 bases outside the gene matches. This CDR3 comprises 20 residues. Germline CDR1 SNHLY, CDR2 FYNNEI. The CDR3 DNA reads TGTGCCAGCAGTCCTCTCGGGGTCCCGGGACTAGCGGGAGTTACAGATACGCAGTATTTT. This encodes CASSPLGVPGLAGVTDTQYF.

The rearrangement uses TRBV2 and TRBJ2-1, with D maybe TRBD2 (5 bases). V was shortened by 7 bases and J by 5 bases, with 15 bases between the two germline ends. The germline gives CDR1 SNHLY, CDR2 FYNNEI. This CDR3 has 14 residues. Written as DNA, the CDR3 is TGTGCCAGCATCTTTACGGGATTACACAATGAGCAGTTCTTC. This translates into CASIFTGLHNEQFF.

J is TRBJ2-7 and V is TRBV5-1; weak D call: TRBD1 (6 bases). CDR1 is SGHRS, CDR2 YFSETQ, per germline. Trimming stripped 0 bases from V and 2 bases from J, with 12 bases between. The CDR3 is 15 residues long. CDR3 sequence: CASSLGGTSPYEQYF. CDR3 bases: TGCGCCAGCAGCTTGGGTGGGACATCACCCTACGAGCAGTACTTC.

The V call is TRBV7-9, the J call TRBJ1-1; 7 bases fit TRBD1. Germline values: CDR1 SEHNR, CDR2 FQNEAQ (reference sequence). This CDR3 has 13 residues. J lost 4 bases, V lost 3 bases, and 2 bases had no gene match. CDR3 DNA: TGTGCCAGCAGCTTCAAGGGGGCCACTGAAGCTTTCTTT. It yields the protein CASSFKGATEAFF.

This rearrangement joins TRBV28 to TRBJ1-1; D may be TRBD1 (5 bases). The V gene lost 3 bases and the J gene lost 0 bases, with 8 bases spanning the gap. The CDR3 length is 14 residues. Germline V CDR1 and CDR2: MDHEN, SYDVKM. For the CDR3, the DNA is TGTGCCAGCAGTTTTAGGGGAATGAACACTGAAGCTTTCTTT. This codes for CASSFRGMNTEAFF. The variable domain in full, completed from reference TRBV28 and TRBJ1-1, reads DVKVTQSSRYLVKRTGEKVFLECVQDMDHENMFWYRQDPGLGLRLIYFSYDVKMKEKGDIPEGYSVSREKKERFSLILESASTNQTSMYLCASSFRGMNTEAFFGQGTRLTVV.

The chain links TRBV27 to TRBJ1-2, with a tentative D call TRBD1 (5 bases). The length of the CDR3 is 15 residues. Between the trimmed V and J ends, which lost 5 bases and 4 bases, there was a span of 17 bases. CDR1 and CDR2 (germline): MNHEY, SMNVEV (reference sequence). CDR3 sequence reads: CASSRGLGGAYGYTF. For the CDR3, the DNA is TGTGCCAGCAGTCGGGGCCTGGGAGGGGCCTATGGCTACACCTTC.

V and J are TRBV7-3 and TRBJ2-1; maybe TRBD2 (6 bases). Deletions cut 8 bases from V and 4 bases from J, with 21 bases between. The CDR3 sequence is 16 residues long. Germline CDR1 and CDR2: SGHTA and FQGTGA. As DNA, the CDR3 is TGTGCCAGCGGATCTCATAGCGGTGTGTCTTACAATGAGCAGTTCTTC. Protein: CASGSHSGVSYNEQFF.

The rearrangement links TRBV7-2 to TRBJ1-3; D gene ambiguous. CDR3 size: 15 residues. V shed 1 base and J shed 0 bases, with 7 bases lying between them. CDR1 is SGHTA and CDR2 is FQGNSA in the germline V gene. As DNA, the CDR3 is TGTGCCAGCAGCTTAGTGGGGAGCTCTGGAAACACCATATATTTT. Protein: CASSLVGSSGNTIYF.

V usage is TRBV30 and J usage is TRBJ2-5, with D perhaps matching TRBD2 (5 bases). The V gene's germline CDR1 is GTSNPN and CDR2 SVGIG (reference sequence). Trimming shortened V by 4 bases and J by 2 bases, and 11 bases separated the two germline ends. The CDR3 totals 13 residues. In DNA, the CDR3 is TGTGCCTGGACCCCCGGGGTACAAGAGACCCAGTACTTC. Translation gives CAWTPGVQETQYF.

The J gene is TRBJ2-3, the V gene TRBV7-6; 8 nucleotides line up with TRBD2. The J segment lost 2 bases and the V segment lost 5 bases, leaving 3 bases of the junction unmatched. There are 14 residues in the CDR3. Germline V lookup: CDR1 SGHVS, CDR2 FNYEAQ. The CDR3 reads CASSPSGHTDTQYF. CDR3 nucleotides: TGTGCCAGCAGCCCTAGCGGGCACACAGATACGCAGTATTTT. Full variable domain (rest looked up from reference TRBV7-6 and TRBJ2-3): GAGVSQSPRYKVTKRGQDVALRCDPISGHVSLYWYRQALGQGPEFLTYFNYEAQQDKSGLPNDRFSAERPEGSISTLTIQRTEQRDSAMYRCASSPSGHTDTQYFGPGTRLTVL.

This clone was observed once. The V and J genes are TRBV15 and TRBJ2-3, with 9 bases lining up with TRBD2. The CDR3 covers 16 residues. V lost 5 bases, J lost 3 bases, and 9 bases stayed unmatched. Germline V lookup: CDR1 LNHNV, CDR2 YYDKDF (reference sequence). For the CDR3, the DNA is TGTGCCACCAGCGTCGGTAGCGGGAGTGGGACAGATACGCAGTATTTT. Its protein is CATSVGSGSGTDTQYF.

There are a few counts of this clone. CDR3 loop: CASSFGQGALGEKLFF. The CDR3 DNA is TGTGCCAGCAGTTTCGGACAGGGGGCTCTTGGGGAAAAACTGTTTTTT. The chain recombines TRBV27 with TRBJ1-4, with 11 positions matching TRBD1. Trimming took 3 bases from V and 8 from J; bases not matched to a gene: 8. The germline CDR1 and CDR2 sequences are MNHEY and SMNVEV (reference sequence). The CDR3 covers 16 residues.

The V gene is TRBV28, the J gene TRBJ2-6; perhaps TRBD2 as D (5 bases). Trimming shortened V by 10 bases and J by 4 bases, and 26 bases separated the two germline ends. Germline loops: CDR1 MDHEN, CDR2 SYDVKM. The CDR3 extends over 18 amino acids. The CDR3 sequence is CATSSRGLSSIGANVLTF. As DNA, the CDR3 is TGTGCCACGTCTTCGCGAGGGCTCTCTTCTATAGGGGCCAACGTCCTGACTTTC.

The chain carries TRBV19 and TRBJ1-4; D remains unclear. Germline CDR1 and CDR2: LNHDA and SQIVND (reference sequence). Trimming took 7 bases from V and 5 from J, leaving 14 bases between them. The CDR3 is made up of 14 amino acids. The CDR3 loop reads CASNGERENEKLFF. DNA of the CDR3: TGTGCCAGTAACGGGGAAAGGGAAAATGAAAAACTGTTTTTT.

The chain is built from TRBV7-8 and TRBJ2-3; tentatively, D is TRBD2 (6 bases). V was pared by 7 bases and J by 0 bases, with 14 bases between. Germline V gene lookup returns CDR1 SGHVS and CDR2 FQNEAQ. The CDR3 is 15 residues long. Here the CDR3 DNA reads TGTGCCAGCACTCCGCTAGCGATTAGCACAGATACGCAGTATTTT. It is translated as CASTPLAISTDTQYF.